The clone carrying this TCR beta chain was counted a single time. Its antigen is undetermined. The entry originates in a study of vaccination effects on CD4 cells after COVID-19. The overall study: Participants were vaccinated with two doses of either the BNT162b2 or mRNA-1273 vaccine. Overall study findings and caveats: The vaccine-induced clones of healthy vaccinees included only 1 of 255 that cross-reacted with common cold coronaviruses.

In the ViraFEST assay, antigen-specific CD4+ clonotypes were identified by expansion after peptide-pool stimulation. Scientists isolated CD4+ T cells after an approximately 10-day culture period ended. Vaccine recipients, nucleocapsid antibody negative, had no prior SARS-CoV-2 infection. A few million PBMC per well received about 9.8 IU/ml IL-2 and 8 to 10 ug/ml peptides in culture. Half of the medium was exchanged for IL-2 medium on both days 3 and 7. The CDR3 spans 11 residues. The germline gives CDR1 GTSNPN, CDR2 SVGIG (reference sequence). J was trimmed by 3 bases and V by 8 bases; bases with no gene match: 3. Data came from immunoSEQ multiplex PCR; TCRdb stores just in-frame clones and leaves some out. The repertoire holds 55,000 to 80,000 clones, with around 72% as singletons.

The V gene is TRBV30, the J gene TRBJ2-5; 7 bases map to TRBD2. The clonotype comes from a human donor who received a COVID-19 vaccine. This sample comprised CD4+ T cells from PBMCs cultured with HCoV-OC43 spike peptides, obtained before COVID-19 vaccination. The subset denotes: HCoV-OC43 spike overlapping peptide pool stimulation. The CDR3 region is CAGGREETQYF. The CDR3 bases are TGTGCCGGGGGGAGGGAAGAGACCCAGTACTTC. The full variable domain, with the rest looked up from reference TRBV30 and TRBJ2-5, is SQTIHQWPATLVQPVGSPLSLECTVEGTSNPNLYWYRQAAGRGLQLLFYSVGIGQISSEVPQNLSASRPQDRQFILSSKKLLLSDSGFYLCAGGREETQYFGPGTRLLVL.